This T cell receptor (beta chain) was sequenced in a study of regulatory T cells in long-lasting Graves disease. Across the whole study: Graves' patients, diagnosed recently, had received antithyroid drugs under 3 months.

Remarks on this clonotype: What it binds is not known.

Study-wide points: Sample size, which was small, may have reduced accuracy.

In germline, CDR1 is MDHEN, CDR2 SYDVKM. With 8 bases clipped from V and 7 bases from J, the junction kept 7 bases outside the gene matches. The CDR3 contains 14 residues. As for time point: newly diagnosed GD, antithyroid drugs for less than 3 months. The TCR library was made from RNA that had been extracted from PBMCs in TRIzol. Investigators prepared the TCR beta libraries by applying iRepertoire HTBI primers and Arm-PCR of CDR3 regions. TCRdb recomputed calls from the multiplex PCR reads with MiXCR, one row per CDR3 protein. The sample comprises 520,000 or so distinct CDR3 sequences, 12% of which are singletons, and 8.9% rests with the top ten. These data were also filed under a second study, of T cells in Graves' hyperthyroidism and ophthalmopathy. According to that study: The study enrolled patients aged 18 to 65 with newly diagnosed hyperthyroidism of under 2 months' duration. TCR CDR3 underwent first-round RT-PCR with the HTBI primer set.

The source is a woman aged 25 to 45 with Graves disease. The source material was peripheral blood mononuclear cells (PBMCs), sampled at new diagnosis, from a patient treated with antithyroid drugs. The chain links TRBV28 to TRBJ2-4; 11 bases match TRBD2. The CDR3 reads CASLTSGSSNIQYF. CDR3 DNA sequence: TGTGCCAGCCTTACTAGCGGGAGCTCGAACATTCAGTACTTC.